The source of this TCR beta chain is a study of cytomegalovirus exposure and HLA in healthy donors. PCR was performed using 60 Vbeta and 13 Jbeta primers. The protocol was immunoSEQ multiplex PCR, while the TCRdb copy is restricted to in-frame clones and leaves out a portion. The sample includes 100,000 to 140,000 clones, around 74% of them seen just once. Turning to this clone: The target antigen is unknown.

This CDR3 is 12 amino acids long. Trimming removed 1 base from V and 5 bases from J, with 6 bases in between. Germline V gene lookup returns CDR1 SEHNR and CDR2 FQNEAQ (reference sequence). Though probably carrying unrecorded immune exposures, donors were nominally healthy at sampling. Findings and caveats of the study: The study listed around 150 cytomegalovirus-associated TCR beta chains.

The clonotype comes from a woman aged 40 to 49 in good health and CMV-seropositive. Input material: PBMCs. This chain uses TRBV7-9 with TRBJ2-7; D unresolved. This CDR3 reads CASSLVANEQYF. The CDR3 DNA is TGTGCCAGCAGCTTAGTGGCCAACGAGCAGTACTTC.